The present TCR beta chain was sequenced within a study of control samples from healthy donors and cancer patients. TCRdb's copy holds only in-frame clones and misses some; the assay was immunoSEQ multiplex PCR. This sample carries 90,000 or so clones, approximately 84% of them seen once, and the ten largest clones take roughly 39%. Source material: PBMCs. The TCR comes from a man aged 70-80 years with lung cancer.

The CDR3: CASSVDRDRTDTQYF. In DNA, the CDR3 is TGTGCCAGCAGCGTAGACAGGGATCGAACAGATACGCAGTATTTT. The genes are TRBV9 and TRBJ2-3; the D gene is possibly TRBD1 (6 bases). V was pared by 0 bases and J by 3 bases, with 11 bases between. Germline assignment: CDR1 SGDLS and CDR2 YYNGEE. This CDR3 has 15 residues.